The 8 T cell receptor beta chains listed next were all sequenced from one sample in a study of OX40 agonist ivuxolimab in advanced cancers. TCRdb's table, derived via immunoSEQ multiplex PCR, lists solely in-frame clones and lacks some. The data show 70,000 or so clones, about 91% seen once. The sequencing here drew on CD4+ or CD8+ T cells sorted from blood, taken in a trial of the OX40 agonist ivuxolimab. Every receptor here comes from an adult with an advanced solid tumor such as melanoma, head and neck, liver or kidney cancer.

The J gene is TRBJ1-3, the V gene TRBV5-6, with D maybe TRBD1 (6 bases). Trimming pared 0 bases from V and 4 bases from J, leaving 14 bases between. The CDR3 loop spans 16 amino acids. Germline CDR1 SGHDT, CDR2 YYEEEE. The CDR3 protein is CASSLVQGDTGNTIYF. CDR3 DNA sequence: TGTGCCAGCAGCTTGGTACAGGGCGATACGGGAAACACCATATATTTT. Complete variable domain (other parts from reference TRBV5-6 and TRBJ1-3): DAGVTQSPTHLIKTRGQQVTLRCSPKSGHDTVSWYQQALGQGPQFIFQYYEEEERQRGNFPDRFSGHQFPNYSSELNVNALLLGDSALYLCASSLVQGDTGNTIYFGEGSWLTVV.

A word on this clone: The junction differs from germline at one of its ends, possibly a read error. V gene TRBV2 combines with J gene TRBJ2-7; D unresolved. Germline V gives CDR1 SNHLY, CDR2 FYNNEI. The CDR3 is made up of 11 amino acids. The CDR3 loop is CATRVSYEQYF. DNA of the CDR3: TGTGCCACCCGGGTCTCCTATGAGCAGTACTTC.

This clone was seen more than once but under ten times. The chain has TRBV4-3 and TRBJ1-1, with D unclear. The CDR3 is made up of 13 amino acids. Germline CDR1 and CDR2: LGHNA and YSLEER. Between the trimmed V and J ends, which lost 4 bases and 12 bases, there was a span of 18 bases. The CDR3 DNA follows: TGCGCCAGCAGCCTCGGACGGGGTCAGGTGCCTTTCTTT. Its translation is CASSLGRGQVPFF.

This chain joins TRBV6-6 and TRBJ2-3; TRBD2 agrees at 7 bases. The germline gives CDR1 MNHNY, CDR2 SVGAGI (reference sequence). This CDR3 spans 14 amino acids. V was pared by 6 bases and J by 2 bases, with 5 bases of the junction left unmatched. Here the CDR3 reads CASRREGYTDTQYF. The CDR3 DNA is TGTGCCAGCAGAAGGGAGGGTTACACAGATACGCAGTATTTT.

The chain uses TRBV7-8 and TRBJ2-3; D not resolved. The CDR3 is 13 residues long. Germline CDR1 SGHVS, CDR2 FQNEAQ. V gave up 5 bases and J gave up 6 bases, with 12 bases separating them. CDR3 sequence (DNA): TGTGCCAGCAGCCGTAACTACCCCGATACGCAGTATTTT. This gives the protein CASSRNYPDTQYF.

The chain combines TRBV19 with TRBJ2-5, with a possible D match to TRBD2 (5 bases). This CDR3 is built from 15 residues. Per germline, CDR1 LNHDA and CDR2 SQIVND (reference sequence). Trimming pared 4 bases from V and 0 bases from J, leaving 12 bases between. The CDR3 sequence is CASSTSTSDQETQYF. CDR3 in DNA: TGTGCCAGTAGTACCTCCACTAGTGACCAAGAGACCCAGTACTTC.

This clone was seen only once. This specimen includes other DNA sequences encoding the same CDR3. V gene TRBV6-5 combines with J gene TRBJ1-5; D remains unclear. This CDR3 has 13 amino acids. Germline V gene data show CDR1 as MNHEY and CDR2 as SVGAGI. Trimming took 0 bases from V and 6 from J, leaving 6 bases between them. CDR3 region: CASSYSRSQPQHF. The CDR3 DNA reads TGTGCCAGCAGTTACTCCCGGAGTCAGCCCCAGCATTTT.

The rearrangement links TRBV10-3 to TRBJ2-1; D perhaps matches TRBD1 (7 bases). The CDR3 has 15 amino acids. CDR1 and CDR2 (germline): ENHRY, SYGVKD. The V gene lost 11 bases and the J gene lost 5 bases, with 22 bases spanning the gap. The CDR3 region is CASSRGQGGNNEQFF. CDR3 coding DNA: TGTGCCTCATCTAGGGGGCAGGGGGGTAACAATGAGCAGTTCTTC.